Described below is a single TCR beta chain sequence and its context. V dropped 3 bases and J dropped 3 bases, with 12 bases sitting between them. From germline, CDR1 is SGDLS and CDR2 YYNGEE. CDR3 length: 14 amino acids. The sample belongs to a study of blood T cell repertoires in COVID-19. The wider study: The United States, Italy and Spain provided the acute and convalescent COVID-19 samples.

Assay used: immunoSEQ multiplex PCR; TCRdb lists only in-frame clones, some missing. This table has approximately 230,000 clones, approximately 84% appearing once. Participants were aged about 18 to 89 years, lived in around 25 US areas, and enrolled virtually. Donors were grouped by their self-reported clinical history. Sequencing was performed on PBMCs or T cells enriched from blood (not recorded which). The chain joins TRBV9 to TRBJ1-1; possible D gene TRBD1, 6 bases. The receptor comes from a man aged 35-49 years who had recovered from COVID-19. The CDR3 region is CASSARQDHTEAFF. Written as DNA, the CDR3 is TGTGCCAGCAGCGCCCGACAGGACCACACTGAAGCTTTCTTT.